This T cell receptor beta chain was sequenced during a study of blood T cell repertoires in COVID-19. Germline CDR1 is SGHRS and CDR2 is YFSETQ. V was clipped by 5 bases and J by 2 bases, with 6 bases between them. The CDR3 is made up of 12 amino acids. The table came from immunoSEQ multiplex PCR; TCRdb's copy has only in-frame clones and leaves some out. The sample gives about 240,000 clones, approximately 84% of which show up once; roughly 3.3% is in the top ten. The source of this sequence is a woman in her 40s with acute COVID-19. Input material: PBMCs or T cells enriched from blood (not recorded which). J is TRBJ2-3 and V is TRBV5-1; D is unclear. The CDR3 DNA is TGCGCCAGCAGGGAGAACACAGATACGCAGTATTTT. This gives the protein CASRENTDTQYF.